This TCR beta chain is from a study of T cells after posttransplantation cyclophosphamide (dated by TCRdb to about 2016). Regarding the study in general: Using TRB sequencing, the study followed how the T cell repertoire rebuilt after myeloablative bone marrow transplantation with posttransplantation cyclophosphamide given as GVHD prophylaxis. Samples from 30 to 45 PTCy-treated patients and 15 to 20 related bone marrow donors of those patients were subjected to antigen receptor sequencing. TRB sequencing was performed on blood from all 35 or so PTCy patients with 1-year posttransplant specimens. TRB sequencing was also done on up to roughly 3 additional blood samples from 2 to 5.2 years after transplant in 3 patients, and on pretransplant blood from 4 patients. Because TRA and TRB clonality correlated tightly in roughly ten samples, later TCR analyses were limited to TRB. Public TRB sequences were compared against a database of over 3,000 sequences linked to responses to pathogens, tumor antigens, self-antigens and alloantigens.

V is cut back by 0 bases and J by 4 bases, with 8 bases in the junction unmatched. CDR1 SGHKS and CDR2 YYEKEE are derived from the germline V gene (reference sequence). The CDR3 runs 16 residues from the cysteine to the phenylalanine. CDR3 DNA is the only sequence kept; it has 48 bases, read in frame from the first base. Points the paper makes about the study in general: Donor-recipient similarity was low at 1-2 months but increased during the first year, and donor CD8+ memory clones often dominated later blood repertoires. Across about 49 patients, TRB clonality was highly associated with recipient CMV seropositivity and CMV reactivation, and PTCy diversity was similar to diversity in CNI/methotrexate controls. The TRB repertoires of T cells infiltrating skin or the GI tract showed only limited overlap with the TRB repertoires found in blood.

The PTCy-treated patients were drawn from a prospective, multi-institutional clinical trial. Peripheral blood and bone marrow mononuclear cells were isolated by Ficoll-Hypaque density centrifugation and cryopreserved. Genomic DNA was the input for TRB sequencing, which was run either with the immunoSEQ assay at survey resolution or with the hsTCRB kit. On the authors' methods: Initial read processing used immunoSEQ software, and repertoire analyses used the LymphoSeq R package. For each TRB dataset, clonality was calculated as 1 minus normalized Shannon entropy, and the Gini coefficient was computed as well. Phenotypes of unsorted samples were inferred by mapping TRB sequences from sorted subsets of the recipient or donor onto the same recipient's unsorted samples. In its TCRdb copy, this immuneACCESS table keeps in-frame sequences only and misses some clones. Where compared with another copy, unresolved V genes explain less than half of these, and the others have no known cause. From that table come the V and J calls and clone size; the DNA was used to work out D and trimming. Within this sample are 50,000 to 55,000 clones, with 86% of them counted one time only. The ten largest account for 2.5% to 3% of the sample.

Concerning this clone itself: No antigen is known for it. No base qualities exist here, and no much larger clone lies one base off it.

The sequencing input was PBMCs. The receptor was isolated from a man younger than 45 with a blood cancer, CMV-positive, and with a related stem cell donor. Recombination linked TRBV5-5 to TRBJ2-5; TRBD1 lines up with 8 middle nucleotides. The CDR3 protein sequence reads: CASSLAQGEYPETQYF. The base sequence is TGTGCCAGCAGCTTGGCACAGGGGGAGTACCCAGAGACCCAGTACTTC.